This T cell receptor beta chain originates from a study of blood T cell repertoires in COVID-19. The V gene lost 6 bases and the J gene lost 0 bases, with 11 bases spanning the gap. The germline gives CDR1 LGHDT, CDR2 YNNKEL (reference sequence). The CDR3 totals 14 residues. Clones were read by immunoSEQ multiplex PCR, and TCRdb kept only the in-frame ones, dropping some. Among around 200,000 clones listed, about 86% were seen once. The clonotype comes from a woman aged 18-29 years who had recovered from COVID-19. Sequenced material: peripheral blood. J is TRBJ1-2 and V is TRBV3-1 (or the pseudogene TRBV3-2); perhaps TRBD1 as D (5 bases). The CDR3 DNA reads as TGTGCCAGCAGGTTTAGGGGTACTAACTATGGCTACACCTTC. Its protein is CASRFRGTNYGYTF.